This passage covers 29 T cell receptor beta chains from one sample sequenced in a study of cytomegalovirus exposure and HLA in healthy donors. Using immunoSEQ multiplex PCR, the repertoire was profiled, and TCRdb retains in-frame clones only, with some absent. The sample gives roughly 100,000 clones, 85% of which show up once; around 20% is in the top ten. Material: PBMCs. These receptors were taken from a young man in good health and CMV-seropositive.

The J gene is TRBJ2-7, the V gene TRBV28; 7 bases agree with TRBD1. V lost 6 bases and J lost 0; bases outside the gene matches: 20. Germline-derived CDR1 and CDR2 are MDHEN and SYDVKM. CDR3 size: 19 residues. The CDR3 DNA follows: TGTGCCAGCAGCCCTCCCCAACCGGGACAGATACAGAGCTCCTACGAGCAGTACGTC. Amino acids: CASSPPQPGQIQSSYEQYV.

V gene TRBV27 combines with J gene TRBJ2-7; TRBD2 matches at 14 bases. The CDR3 covers 16 residues. Trimming removed 2 bases from V and 3 bases from J; junction bases left unmatched: 3. Germline loops: CDR1 MNHEY, CDR2 SMNVEV (reference sequence). CDR3 protein: CASSLGTSGRLYEQYF. The DNA of the CDR3 is TGTGCCAGCAGTTTAGGGACTAGCGGGAGACTCTACGAGCAGTACTTC.

V is TRBV5-6 and J is TRBJ2-3, with 8 bases identical to TRBD2. The CDR3 totals 16 residues. V shed 2 bases, J shed 2 bases, and the junction held 7 bases outside the gene matches. Per the germline V gene, CDR1 is SGHDT and CDR2 is YYEEEE. In nucleotides, the CDR3 is TGTGCCAGCAGCTTAGCGGGGGAAAGTTACACAGATACGCAGTATTTT. This sequence encodes CASSLAGESYTDTQYF.

In this sample, this clone turned up a few times. The V and J genes are TRBV27 and TRBJ2-7; D might be TRBD1 (7 bases). V was trimmed by 3 bases and J by 4 bases, leaving 13 bases between them. The CDR3 extends over 14 amino acids. Germline V gene sequence: CDR1 MNHEY, CDR2 SMNVEV (reference sequence). The CDR3 DNA sequence: TGTGCCAGCAGTTTTAGGGGGCGGGGATACGAGCAGTACGTC. Protein product: CASSFRGRGYEQYV.

This rearrangement joins TRBV30 to TRBJ2-6; D gene unclear. Germline V lookup: CDR1 GTSNPN, CDR2 SVGIG (reference sequence). The CDR3 extends over 15 amino acids. The V end was cut by 3 bases, the J end by 1 base, with 10 bases between. Written as DNA, the CDR3 is TGTGCCTGGAGCGTAACAGAGTCTGGGGCCAACGTCCTGACTTTC. It is translated as CAWSVTESGANVLTF.

This chain uses TRBV28 with TRBJ2-2, with D possibly being TRBD1 (7 bases). Germline CDR1 and CDR2: MDHEN and SYDVKM. The V end was cut by 5 bases, the J end by 7 bases, with 29 bases between. The CDR3 has 19 amino acids. The CDR3 is CASSAFRTETGRSHGELFF. Written as DNA, the CDR3 is TGTGCCAGCAGTGCCTTTCGCACGGAGACAGGGAGGTCTCACGGGGAGCTGTTTTTT.

This clone appeared once. This chain connects TRBV27 to TRBJ1-1, with TRBD1 identical over 9 bases. The CDR3 runs to 16 residues. Germline lookup yields CDR1 MNHEY and CDR2 SMNVEV (reference sequence). The junction had 12 bases not matched to a gene; V was cut back by 5 bases and J by 5 bases. The DNA of the CDR3 is TGTGCCAGCAGTACCTTACAGGGGGCAGTAGGGACTGAAGCTTTCTTT. Encoded protein: CASSTLQGAVGTEAFF.

The V and J genes are TRBV28 and TRBJ1-5; TRBD1 matches 7 bases. V was clipped by 7 bases and J by 6 bases; unmatched bases: 12. CDR3 size: 15 residues. Germline V gene data show CDR1 as MDHEN and CDR2 as SYDVKM. The CDR3 bases are TGTGCCAGCACCGACCCCTGGGCAGGGGGTCAGCCCCAGCATTTT. It encodes CASTDPWAGGQPQHF.

The chain is built from TRBV6-1 and TRBJ1-2; D call uncertain. The V gene lost 3 bases and the J gene lost 4 bases, with 9 bases spanning the gap. CDR1 MNHNS and CDR2 SASEGT come from the germline V gene. The CDR3 spans 13 residues. The CDR3 region is CASSDWEFYGYTF. The CDR3 coding sequence is TGTGCCAGCAGTGATTGGGAGTTCTATGGCTACACCTTC.

This rearrangement joins TRBV9 to TRBJ2-3; 8 positions match TRBD2. CDR3 length: 13 amino acids. V trimming: 4 bases; J trimming: 5 bases; junction bases outside the gene matches: 3. CDR1 is SGDLS and CDR2 is YYNGEE in the germline V gene. This CDR3 reads CASSPSGLDTQYF. CDR3 DNA: TGTGCCAGCAGCCCTAGCGGGTTAGATACGCAGTATTTT.

This chain joins TRBV7-9 and TRBJ2-2, with TRBD1 matching over 8 bases. Germline V gives CDR1 SEHNR, CDR2 FQNEAQ (reference sequence). The CDR3 totals 17 residues. The junction had 10 bases not matched to a gene; V was cut back by 5 bases and J by 2 bases. The chain's CDR3 is CASSLLGQAVNTGELFF. CDR3 DNA: TGTGCCAGCAGCCTACTGGGACAGGCTGTAAACACCGGGGAGCTGTTTTTT.

The rearrangement uses TRBV5-6 and TRBJ2-1; 7 nucleotides line up with TRBD1. V was clipped by 0 bases and J by 7 bases; unmatched bases: 7. There are 15 residues in the CDR3. Germline V lookup: CDR1 SGHDT, CDR2 YYEEEE. The CDR3 here is CASSLEGARLNEQFF. The CDR3 DNA reads as TGTGCCAGCAGCTTGGAGGGGGCGAGGCTAAATGAGCAGTTCTTC.

This clone has just one count. The V and J genes are TRBV28 and TRBJ2-1; TRBD1 matches 10 bases. This CDR3 comprises 14 residues. V dropped 7 bases and J dropped 4; count of bases not matched to a gene: 4. Germline loops: CDR1 MDHEN, CDR2 SYDVKM. The CDR3 sequence is CASTKGQGYNEQFF. Written as DNA, the CDR3 is TGTGCCAGCACCAAGGGACAGGGGTACAATGAGCAGTTCTTC.

This clone came up many times. The J gene is TRBJ2-2, the V gene TRBV4-2, with 10 bases that match TRBD2. The CDR3 contains 15 residues. V lost 0 bases, J lost 6 bases, and 1 base stayed unmatched. Germline V gives CDR1 LGHNA, CDR2 YNFKEQ. The CDR3 spells CASSQEAGGPGELFF. The DNA for the CDR3 is TGTGCCAGCAGCCAAGAAGCGGGAGGGCCCGGGGAGCTGTTTTTT.

As for this clone: Other DNA sequences in this specimen translate into the identical CDR3. This chain uses TRBV19 with TRBJ1-5; TRBD1 agrees at 7 bases. This CDR3 is built from 15 residues. Germline lookup yields CDR1 LNHDA and CDR2 SQIVND (reference sequence). The junction had 4 bases not matched to a gene; V was cut back by 3 bases and J by 2 bases. The CDR3 DNA is TGTGCCAGTAGTATCCGGGGGACAGGCAATCAGCCCCAGCATTTT. It translates to CASSIRGTGNQPQHF.

The rearrangement joins TRBV4-2 to TRBJ2-5, with 15 bases fitting TRBD2. The V gene end was trimmed by 4 bases and the J gene end by 3 bases; junction bases not matched to a gene: 9. Germline V gives CDR1 LGHNA, CDR2 YNFKEQ. This CDR3 contains 18 residues. CDR3 DNA: TGTGCCAGCAGCCTCGGGACTAGCGGGAGGCGAAGGGAAGAGACCCAGTACTTC. Translation gives CASSLGTSGRRREETQYF.

The rearrangement uses TRBV19 and TRBJ2-5, with a possible D match to TRBD1 (5 bases). The CDR3 is 14 amino acids. The V end lost 6 bases, the J end lost 1 base, and 12 bases lay between the germline ends. Germline V gene data show CDR1 as LNHDA and CDR2 as SQIVND (reference sequence). The CDR3 protein is CASSPRGFQETQYF. The CDR3 bases are TGTGCCAGTAGCCCTAGGGGATTCCAAGAGACCCAGTACTTC.

The chain recombines TRBV4-1 with TRBJ2-7; tentatively, D is TRBD1 (6 bases). The germline gives CDR1 MGHRA, CDR2 YSYEKL. V lost 5 bases to trimming and J lost 4 bases, with 18 bases between them. This CDR3 has 15 residues. The CDR3 reads CASSFSQDSFYEQYF. CDR3 in DNA: TGCGCCAGCAGCTTTAGCCAGGACAGCTTTTACGAGCAGTACTTC.

The chain employs TRBV5-1 and TRBJ1-1; no clear D gene. CDR1 and CDR2 (germline): SGHRS, YFSETQ. CDR3 size: 13 residues. Trimming cost V 6 bases and J 2 bases, with 11 bases left between them. The CDR3 nucleotides are TGCGCCAGCAAAAGAGTTCTAAACACTGAAGCTTTCTTT. It yields the protein CASKRVLNTEAFF.

DNA of the CDR3: TGTGCCAGCTCACCAGCGGGAGGGAACACCGGGGAGCTGTTTTTT. Residues: CASSPAGGNTGELFF. The chain recombines TRBV18 with TRBJ2-2; 8 nucleotides match TRBD2. This CDR3 is built from 15 residues. The V segment lost 2 bases and the J segment 1 base; nucleotides outside the gene matches: 0. Germline values: CDR1 KGHSH, CDR2 LQKENI. The full variable domain, with the rest looked up from reference TRBV18 and TRBJ2-2, is NAGVMQNPRHLVRRRGQEARLRCSPMKGHSHVYWYRQLPEEGLKFMVYLQKENIIDESGMPKERFSAEFPKEGPSILRIQQVVRGDSAAYFCASSPAGGNTGELFFGEGSRLTVL.

This clone was seen a few times. This rearrangement joins TRBV6-5 to TRBJ2-5; D unclear. V lost 0 bases and J lost 0, with 2 bases in between. The CDR3 has 13 amino acids. Germline V gene lookup returns CDR1 MNHEY and CDR2 SVGAGI. CDR3 protein: CASSYSYQETQYF. The DNA for the CDR3 is TGTGCCAGCAGTTACTCCTACCAAGAGACCCAGTACTTC.

The rearrangement links TRBV5-4 to TRBJ2-3; TRBD2 matches 14 bases. Germline loops: CDR1 SGHNT, CDR2 YYREEE (reference sequence). The CDR3 runs to 16 residues. Trimming removed 3 bases from V and 5 bases from J; junction bases left unmatched: 5. CDR3 residues: CASSWGLAGAEDTQYF. The CDR3 coding sequence is TGTGCCAGCAGCTGGGGACTAGCGGGAGCTGAAGATACGCAGTATTTT.

This rearrangement joins TRBV15 to TRBJ1-2; no clear D. CDR3 length: 17 residues. Trimming took off 0 bases at V and 2 bases at J, with 16 bases between the two ends. Germline CDR1 reads LNHNV; CDR2 reads YYDKDF (reference sequence). CDR3 coding DNA: TGTGCCACCAGCAGAGATTGGCTGGCAGGAAACAACTATGGCTACACCTTC. Encoded protein: CATSRDWLAGNNYGYTF.

The table lists this clone with a few counts. The CDR3, as DNA: TGTGCCATCCGTCCCGAGACCGGGGAGCTGTTTTTT. It specifies CAIRPETGELFF. The V call is TRBV13, the J call TRBJ2-2, with unresolved D. The CDR3 runs to 12 residues. The V end was cut by 10 bases, the J end by 5 bases, with 11 bases between. CDR1 is PRHDT and CDR2 is FYEKMQ in the germline V gene (reference sequence).

This rearrangement joins TRBV5-1 to TRBJ2-5; 8 positions agree with TRBD1. V lost 4 bases to trimming and J lost 1 base; unmatched junction nucleotides: 3. CDR3 length equals 14 residues. Germline V CDR1 and CDR2: SGHRS, YFSETQ. CDR3 sequence reads: CASSRGQGQETQYF. CDR3 sequence (DNA): TGCGCCAGCAGCCGTGGACAGGGCCAAGAGACCCAGTACTTC.

This clone was observed a handful of times. The rearrangement links TRBV4-1 to TRBJ2-7; 9 bases are a match to TRBD1. Germline V gene lookup returns CDR1 MGHRA and CDR2 YSYEKL. This CDR3 contains 14 residues. Unmatched junction bases numbered 5, after V lost 3 bases and J lost 5 bases. CDR3 sequence (DNA): TGCGCCAGCAGCCAGTGGGACAGGGCGAACGAGCAGTACTTC. This gives the protein CASSQWDRANEQYF.

The CDR3 sequence: CASSLISGQGTGELFF. DNA for the CDR3: TGTGCCAGCAGCTTAATATCGGGGCAGGGGACCGGGGAGCTGTTTTTT. The genes are TRBV7-3 and TRBJ2-2; tentative D call: TRBD1 (6 bases). V was clipped by 1 base and J by 5 bases, with 14 bases between them. Germline loops: CDR1 SGHTA, CDR2 FQGTGA. The CDR3 totals 16 residues. The full variable domain, its missing parts supplied by reference TRBV7-3 and TRBJ2-2, is GAGVSQTPSNKVTEKGKYVELRCDPISGHTALYWYRQSLGQGPEFLIYFQGTGAADDSGLPNDRFFAVRPEGSVSTLKIQRTERGDSAVYLCASSLISGQGTGELFFGEGSRLTVL.

The gene calls are TRBV18 and TRBJ2-3; D not resolved. CDR1 is KGHSH and CDR2 is LQKENI in the germline V gene. V was pared by 0 bases and J by 4 bases, with 14 bases between. This CDR3 has 16 amino acids. CDR3 nucleotide sequence: TGTGCCAGCTCACCACCGGGCTATCGCGACGCAGATACGCAGTATTTT. It is translated as CASSPPGYRDADTQYF. The full variable domain, with the rest looked up from reference TRBV18 and TRBJ2-3, is NAGVMQNPRHLVRRRGQEARLRCSPMKGHSHVYWYRQLPEEGLKFMVYLQKENIIDESGMPKERFSAEFPKEGPSILRIQQVVRGDSAAYFCASSPPGYRDADTQYFGPGTRLTVL.

This clone occurred a few times. The chain uses TRBV7-2 and TRBJ1-2; perhaps TRBD1 as D (5 bases). The CDR3 runs to 13 residues. The germline V gene encodes CDR1 SGHTA and CDR2 FQGNSA. Trimming shortened V by 6 bases and J by 1 base, and 9 bases separated the two germline ends. The CDR3 protein is CASSRQINYGYTF. The CDR3 DNA reads as TGTGCCAGCAGTCGACAGATTAACTATGGCTACACCTTC.